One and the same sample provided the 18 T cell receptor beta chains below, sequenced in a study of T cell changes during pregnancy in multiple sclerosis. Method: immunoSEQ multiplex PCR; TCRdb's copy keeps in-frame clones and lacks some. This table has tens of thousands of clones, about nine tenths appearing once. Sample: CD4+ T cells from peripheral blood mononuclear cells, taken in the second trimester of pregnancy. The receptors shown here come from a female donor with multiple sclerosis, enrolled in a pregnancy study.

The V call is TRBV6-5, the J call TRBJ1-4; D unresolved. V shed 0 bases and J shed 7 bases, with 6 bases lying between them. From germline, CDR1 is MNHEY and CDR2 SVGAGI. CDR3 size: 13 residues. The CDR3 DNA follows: TGTGCCAGCAGTTACTCGCGCGGTGAAAAACTGTTTTTT. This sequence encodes CASSYSRGEKLFF.

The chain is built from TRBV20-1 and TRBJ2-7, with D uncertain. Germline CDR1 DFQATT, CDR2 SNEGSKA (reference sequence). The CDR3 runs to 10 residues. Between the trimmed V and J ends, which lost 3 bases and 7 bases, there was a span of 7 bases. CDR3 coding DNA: TGCAGTGCTAGTATCCGGGAGCAGTACTTC. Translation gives CSASIREQYF.

Here the CDR3 reads CASSVATFTGGLSTGELFF. In DNA form, the CDR3 reads TGTGCCAGCAGCGTAGCTACGTTCACGGGGGGCCTGAGCACCGGGGAGCTGTTTTTT. The chain uses TRBV9 and TRBJ2-2; tentative D call: TRBD2 (7 bases). V lost 0 bases and J lost 4, with 22 bases in between. Germline values: CDR1 SGDLS, CDR2 YYNGEE. CDR3 length equals 19 residues.

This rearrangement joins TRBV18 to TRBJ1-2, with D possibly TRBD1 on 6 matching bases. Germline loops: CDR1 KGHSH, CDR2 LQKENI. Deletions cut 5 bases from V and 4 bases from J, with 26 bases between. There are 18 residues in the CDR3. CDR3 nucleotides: TGTGCCAGCTCATCAATCATTCATGACAGGTTCCGCGGCTATGGCTACACCTTC. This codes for CASSSIIHDRFRGYGYTF.

CDR3 sequence (DNA): TGTGCCTGGAGTGTACGAACAAGTTACACTGAAGCTTTCTTT. Translation gives CAWSVRTSYTEAFF. The chain is built from TRBV30 and TRBJ1-1, with unresolved D. The germline gives CDR1 GTSNPN, CDR2 SVGIG (reference sequence). V lost 0 bases and J lost 3, with 11 bases in between. The CDR3 loop spans 14 amino acids.

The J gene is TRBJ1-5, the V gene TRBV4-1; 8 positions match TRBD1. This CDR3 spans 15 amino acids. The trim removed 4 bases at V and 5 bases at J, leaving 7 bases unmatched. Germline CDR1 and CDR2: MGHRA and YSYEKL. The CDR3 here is CASSPTSTGDQPQHF. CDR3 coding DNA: TGCGCCAGCAGCCCTACTTCGACAGGGGATCAGCCCCAGCATTTT.

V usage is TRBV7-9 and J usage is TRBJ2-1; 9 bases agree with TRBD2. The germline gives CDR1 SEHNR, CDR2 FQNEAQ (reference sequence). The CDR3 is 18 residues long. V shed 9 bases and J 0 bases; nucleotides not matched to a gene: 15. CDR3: CASHQTSGGRSSYNEQFF. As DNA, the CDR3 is TGTGCCAGTCACCAGACTAGCGGCGGCAGGAGCTCCTACAATGAGCAGTTCTTC.

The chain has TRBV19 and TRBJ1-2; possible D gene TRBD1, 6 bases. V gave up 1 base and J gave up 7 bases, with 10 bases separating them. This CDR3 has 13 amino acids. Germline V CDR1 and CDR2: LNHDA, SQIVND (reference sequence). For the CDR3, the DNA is TGTGCCAGTAGTATAGGGCTGGGGGCTGGCTACACCTTC. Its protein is CASSIGLGAGYTF.

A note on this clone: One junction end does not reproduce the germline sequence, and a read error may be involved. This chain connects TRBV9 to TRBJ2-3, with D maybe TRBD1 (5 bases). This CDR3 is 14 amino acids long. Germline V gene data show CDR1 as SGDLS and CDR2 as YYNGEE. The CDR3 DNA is TGTGCCAGCAGCACAGGTAGGGGCGTCAGATACGCAGTATTT. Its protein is CASSTGRGVRYAVF.

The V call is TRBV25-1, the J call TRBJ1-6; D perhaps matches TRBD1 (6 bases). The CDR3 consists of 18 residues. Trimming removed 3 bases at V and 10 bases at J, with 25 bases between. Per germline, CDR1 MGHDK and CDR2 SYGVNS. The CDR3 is CASSDTASGVSPKSPLHF. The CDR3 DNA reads TGTGCCAGCAGTGACACAGCGTCAGGGGTATCTCCGAAGTCACCCCTCCACTTT.

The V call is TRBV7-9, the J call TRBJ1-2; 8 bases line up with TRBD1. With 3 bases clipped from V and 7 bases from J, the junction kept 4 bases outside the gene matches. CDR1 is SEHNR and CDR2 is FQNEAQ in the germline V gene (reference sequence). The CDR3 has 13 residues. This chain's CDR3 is CASSFRTGRGYTF. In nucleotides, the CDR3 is TGTGCCAGCAGCTTTAGGACAGGGCGTGGCTACACCTTC. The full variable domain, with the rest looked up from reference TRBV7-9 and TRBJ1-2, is DTGVSQNPRHKITKRGQNVTFRCDPISEHNRLYWYRQTLGQGPEFLTYFQNEAQLEKSRLLSDRFSAERPKGSFSTLEIQRTEQGDSAMYLCASSFRTGRGYTFGSGTRLTVV.

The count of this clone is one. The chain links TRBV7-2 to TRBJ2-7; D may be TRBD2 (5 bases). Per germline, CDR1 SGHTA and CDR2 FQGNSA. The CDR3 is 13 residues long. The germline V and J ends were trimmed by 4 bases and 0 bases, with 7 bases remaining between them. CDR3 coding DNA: TGTGCCAGCAGCTCGCGGGCCTCCTACGAGCAGTACTTC. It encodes CASSSRASYEQYF.

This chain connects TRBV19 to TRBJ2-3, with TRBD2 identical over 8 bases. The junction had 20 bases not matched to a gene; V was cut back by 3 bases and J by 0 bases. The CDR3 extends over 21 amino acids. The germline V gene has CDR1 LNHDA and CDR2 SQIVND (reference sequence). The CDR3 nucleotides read TGTGCCAGTAGTATTTCACGGCTACTAGCGGAAACTGCACCTAGCACAGATACGCAGTATTTT. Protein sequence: CASSISRLLAETAPSTDTQYF.

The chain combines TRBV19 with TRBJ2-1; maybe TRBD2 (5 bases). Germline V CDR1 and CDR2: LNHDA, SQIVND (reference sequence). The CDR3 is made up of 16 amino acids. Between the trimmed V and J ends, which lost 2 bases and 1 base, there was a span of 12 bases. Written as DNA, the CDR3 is TGTGCCAGTAGTATACTCGAGGGCGTTTCCTACAATGAGCAGTTCTTC. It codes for CASSILEGVSYNEQFF.

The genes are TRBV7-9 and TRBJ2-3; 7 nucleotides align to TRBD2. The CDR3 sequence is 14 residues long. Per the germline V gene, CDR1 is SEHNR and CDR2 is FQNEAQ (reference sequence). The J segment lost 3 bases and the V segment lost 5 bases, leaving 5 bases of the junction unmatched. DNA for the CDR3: TGTGCCAGCAGCGGGTCCGGGAGGACAGATACGCAGTATTTT. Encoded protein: CASSGSGRTDTQYF.

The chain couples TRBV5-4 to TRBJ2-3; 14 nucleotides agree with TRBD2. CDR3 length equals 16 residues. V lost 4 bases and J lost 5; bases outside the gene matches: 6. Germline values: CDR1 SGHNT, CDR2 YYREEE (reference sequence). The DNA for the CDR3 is TGTGCCAGCAGCCCGGGACTAGCGGGGGCTAGAGATACGCAGTATTTT. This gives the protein CASSPGLAGARDTQYF.

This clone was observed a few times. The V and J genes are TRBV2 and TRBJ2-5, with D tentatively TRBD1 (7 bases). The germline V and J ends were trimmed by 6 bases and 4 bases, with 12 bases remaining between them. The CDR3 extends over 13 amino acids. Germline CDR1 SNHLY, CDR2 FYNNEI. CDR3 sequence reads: CASRDQGGETQYF. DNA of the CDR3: TGTGCCAGCAGGGACCAGGGGGGAGAGACCCAGTACTTC.

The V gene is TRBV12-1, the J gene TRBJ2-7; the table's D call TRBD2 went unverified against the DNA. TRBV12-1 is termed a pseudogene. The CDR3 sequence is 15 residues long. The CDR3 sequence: CARPPSASGFYEQYF. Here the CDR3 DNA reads TGTGCCAGACCACCCTCGGCTAGCGGATTCTACGAGCAGTACTTC.